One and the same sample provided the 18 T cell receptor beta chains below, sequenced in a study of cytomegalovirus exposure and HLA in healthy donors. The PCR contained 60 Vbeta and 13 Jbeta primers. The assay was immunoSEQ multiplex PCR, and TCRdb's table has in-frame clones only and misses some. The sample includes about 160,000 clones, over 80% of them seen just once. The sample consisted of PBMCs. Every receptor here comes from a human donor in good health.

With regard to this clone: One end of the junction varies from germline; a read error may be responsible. The CDR3 nucleotides are TGTGCCAGCAGCGACGGGACTGCCCCCCCAGGTGATTTT. Its protein is CASSDGTAPPGDF. The chain has TRBV7-2 and TRBJ2-3, with D perhaps TRBD2 (6 bases). CDR1 and CDR2 (germline): SGHTA, FQGNSA. This CDR3 is 13 amino acids long.

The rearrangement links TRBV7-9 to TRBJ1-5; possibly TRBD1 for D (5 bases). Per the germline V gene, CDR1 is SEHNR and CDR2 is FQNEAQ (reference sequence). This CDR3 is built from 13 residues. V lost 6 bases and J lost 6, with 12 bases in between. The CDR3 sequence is CASSCAGGQPQHF. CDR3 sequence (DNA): TGTGCCAGCAGTTGCGCGGGGGGTCAGCCCCAGCATTTT.

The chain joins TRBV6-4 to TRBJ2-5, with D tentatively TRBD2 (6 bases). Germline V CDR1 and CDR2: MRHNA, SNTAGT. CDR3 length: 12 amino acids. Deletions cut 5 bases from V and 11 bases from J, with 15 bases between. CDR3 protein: CASSYETRAQYF. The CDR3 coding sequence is TGTGCCAGCAGTTATGAGACTAGAGCTCAGTACTTC.

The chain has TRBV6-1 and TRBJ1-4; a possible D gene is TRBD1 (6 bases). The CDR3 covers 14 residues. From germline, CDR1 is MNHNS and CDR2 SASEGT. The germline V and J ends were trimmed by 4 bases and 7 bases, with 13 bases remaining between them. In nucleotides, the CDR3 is TGTGCCAGCAGTGCCCGGGGCAGGGGTGAAAAACTGTTTTTT. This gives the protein CASSARGRGEKLFF.

The CDR3 nucleotides are TGTGCCAGCAGTTACGGGGGGGTTGGCTATGGCTACACCTTC. Translated: CASSYGGVGYGYTF. The chain is built from TRBV6-5 and TRBJ1-2, with D possibly TRBD1 on 5 matching bases. Germline CDR1 and CDR2: MNHEY and SVGAGI. V dropped 2 bases and J dropped 4 bases, with 11 bases sitting between them. The CDR3 totals 14 residues.

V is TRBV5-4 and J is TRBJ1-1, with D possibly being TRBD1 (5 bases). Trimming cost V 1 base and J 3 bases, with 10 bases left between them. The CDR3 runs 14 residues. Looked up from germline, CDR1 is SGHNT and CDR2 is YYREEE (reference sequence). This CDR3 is CASSLKGEDTEAFF. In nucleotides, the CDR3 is TGTGCCAGCAGCTTGAAAGGGGAGGACACTGAAGCTTTCTTT. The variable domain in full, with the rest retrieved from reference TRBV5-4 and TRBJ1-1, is ETGVTQSPTHLIKTRGQQVTLRCSSQSGHNTVSWYQQALGQGPQFIFQYYREEENGRGNFPPRFSGLQFPNYSSELNVNALELDDSALYLCASSLKGEDTEAFFGQGTRLTVV.

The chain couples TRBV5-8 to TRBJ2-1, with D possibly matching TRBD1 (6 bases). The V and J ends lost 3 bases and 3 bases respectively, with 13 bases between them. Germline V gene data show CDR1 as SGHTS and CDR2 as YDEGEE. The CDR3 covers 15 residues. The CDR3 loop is CASSSMTGNYNEQFF. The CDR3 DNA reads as TGTGCCAGCAGCTCCATGACAGGTAACTACAATGAGCAGTTCTTC.

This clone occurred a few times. The CDR3 region has the DNA TGTGCCAGCAGCCCCCACCAGGGGTTGAACACTGAAGCTTTCTTT. As protein: CASSPHQGLNTEAFF. The J gene is TRBJ1-1, the V gene TRBV9, with D maybe TRBD1 (6 bases). V lost 4 bases and J lost 0, with 13 bases in between. Germline CDR1 is SGDLS and CDR2 is YYNGEE. There are 15 residues in the CDR3.

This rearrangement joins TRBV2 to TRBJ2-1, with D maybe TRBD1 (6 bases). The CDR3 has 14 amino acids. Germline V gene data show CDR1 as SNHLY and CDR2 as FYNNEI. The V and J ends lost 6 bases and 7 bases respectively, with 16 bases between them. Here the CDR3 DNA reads TGTGCCAGCAGAGTAGGGGCAGGGGAAAATGAGCAGTTCTTC. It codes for CASRVGAGENEQFF.

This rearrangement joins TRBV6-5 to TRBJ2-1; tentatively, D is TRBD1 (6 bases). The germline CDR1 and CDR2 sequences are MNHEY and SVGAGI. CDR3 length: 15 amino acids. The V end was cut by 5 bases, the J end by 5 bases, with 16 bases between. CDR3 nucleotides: TGTGCCAGCAGTCAAACCGGGACAAGGAACAATGAGCAGTTCTTC. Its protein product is CASSQTGTRNNEQFF.

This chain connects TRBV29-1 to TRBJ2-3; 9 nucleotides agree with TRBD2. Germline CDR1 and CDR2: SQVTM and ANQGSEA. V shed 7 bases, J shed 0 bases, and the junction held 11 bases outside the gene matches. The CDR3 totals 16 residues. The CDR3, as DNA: TGCAGCGGTTCCGGCATAGCGGGGGCCAGCACAGATACGCAGTATTTT. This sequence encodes CSGSGIAGASTDTQYF.

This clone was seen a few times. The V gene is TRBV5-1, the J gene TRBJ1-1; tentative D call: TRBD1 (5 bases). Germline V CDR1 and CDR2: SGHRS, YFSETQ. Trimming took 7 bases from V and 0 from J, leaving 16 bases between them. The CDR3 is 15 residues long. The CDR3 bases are TGCGCCAGCTCAAGGCGGACGGGGGTGAACACTGAAGCTTTCTTT. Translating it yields CASSRRTGVNTEAFF.

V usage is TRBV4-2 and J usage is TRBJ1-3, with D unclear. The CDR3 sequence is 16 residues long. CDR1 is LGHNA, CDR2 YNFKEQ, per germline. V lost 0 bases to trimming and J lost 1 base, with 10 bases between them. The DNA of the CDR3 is TGTGCCAGCAGCCAAGAGTTATTCGTGTCTGGAAACACCATATATTTT. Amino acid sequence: CASSQELFVSGNTIYF.

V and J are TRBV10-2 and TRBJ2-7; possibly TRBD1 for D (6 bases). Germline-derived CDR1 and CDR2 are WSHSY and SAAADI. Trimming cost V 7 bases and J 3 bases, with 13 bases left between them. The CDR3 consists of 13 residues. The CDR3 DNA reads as TGCGCCAGCATGAGGACAGCGTTCTACGAGCAGTACTTC. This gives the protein CASMRTAFYEQYF.

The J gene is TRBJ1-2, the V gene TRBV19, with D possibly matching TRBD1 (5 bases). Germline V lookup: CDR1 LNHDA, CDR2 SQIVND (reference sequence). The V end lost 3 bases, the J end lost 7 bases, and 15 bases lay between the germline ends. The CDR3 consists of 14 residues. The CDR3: CASSILDSRSGYTF. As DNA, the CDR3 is TGTGCCAGTAGTATCCTCGACAGTAGAAGTGGCTACACCTTC.

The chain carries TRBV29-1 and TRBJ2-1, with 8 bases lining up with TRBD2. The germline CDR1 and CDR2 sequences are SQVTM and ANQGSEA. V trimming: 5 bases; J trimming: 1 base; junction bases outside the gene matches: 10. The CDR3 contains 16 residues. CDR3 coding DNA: TGCAGCGTTTGGGACCCCGGGGGGGATTCCTACAATGAGCAGTTCTTC. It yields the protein CSVWDPGGDSYNEQFF.

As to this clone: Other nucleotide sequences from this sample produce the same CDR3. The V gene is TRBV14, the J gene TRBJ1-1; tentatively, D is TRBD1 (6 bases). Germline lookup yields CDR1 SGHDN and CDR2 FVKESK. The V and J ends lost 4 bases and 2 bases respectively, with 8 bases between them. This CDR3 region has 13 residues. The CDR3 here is CASSRQANTEAFF. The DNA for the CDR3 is TGTGCCAGCAGCCGACAGGCCAACACTGAAGCTTTCTTT. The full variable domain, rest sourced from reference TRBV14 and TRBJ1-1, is EAGVTQFPSHSVIEKGQTVTLRCDPISGHDNLYWYRRVMGKEIKFLLHFVKESKQDESGMPNNRFLAERTGGTYSTLKVQPAELEDSGVYFCASSRQANTEAFFGQGTRLTVV.

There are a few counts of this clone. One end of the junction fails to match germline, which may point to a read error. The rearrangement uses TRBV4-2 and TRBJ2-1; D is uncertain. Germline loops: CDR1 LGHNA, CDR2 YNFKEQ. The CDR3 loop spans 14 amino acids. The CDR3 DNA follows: TGTGCCAGCAGCCAAGTCGACTCCCACAATGAGCAGTTCTTC. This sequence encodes CASSQVDSHNEQFF.